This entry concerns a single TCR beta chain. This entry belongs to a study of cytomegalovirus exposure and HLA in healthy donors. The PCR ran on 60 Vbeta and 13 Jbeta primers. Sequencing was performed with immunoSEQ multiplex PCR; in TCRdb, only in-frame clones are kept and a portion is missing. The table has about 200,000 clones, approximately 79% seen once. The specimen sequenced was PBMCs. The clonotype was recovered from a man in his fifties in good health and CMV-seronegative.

CDR3 amino acids: CASSVVADRGETQYF. CDR3 nucleotide sequence: TGCGCCAGCAGCGTGGTAGCCGACAGGGGTGAGACCCAGTACTTC. The V gene is TRBV5-1, the J gene TRBJ2-5; TRBD1 matches at 8 bases. The trim removed 4 bases at V and 5 bases at J, leaving 10 bases unmatched. This CDR3 contains 15 residues. The V gene's germline CDR1 is SGHRS and CDR2 YFSETQ.